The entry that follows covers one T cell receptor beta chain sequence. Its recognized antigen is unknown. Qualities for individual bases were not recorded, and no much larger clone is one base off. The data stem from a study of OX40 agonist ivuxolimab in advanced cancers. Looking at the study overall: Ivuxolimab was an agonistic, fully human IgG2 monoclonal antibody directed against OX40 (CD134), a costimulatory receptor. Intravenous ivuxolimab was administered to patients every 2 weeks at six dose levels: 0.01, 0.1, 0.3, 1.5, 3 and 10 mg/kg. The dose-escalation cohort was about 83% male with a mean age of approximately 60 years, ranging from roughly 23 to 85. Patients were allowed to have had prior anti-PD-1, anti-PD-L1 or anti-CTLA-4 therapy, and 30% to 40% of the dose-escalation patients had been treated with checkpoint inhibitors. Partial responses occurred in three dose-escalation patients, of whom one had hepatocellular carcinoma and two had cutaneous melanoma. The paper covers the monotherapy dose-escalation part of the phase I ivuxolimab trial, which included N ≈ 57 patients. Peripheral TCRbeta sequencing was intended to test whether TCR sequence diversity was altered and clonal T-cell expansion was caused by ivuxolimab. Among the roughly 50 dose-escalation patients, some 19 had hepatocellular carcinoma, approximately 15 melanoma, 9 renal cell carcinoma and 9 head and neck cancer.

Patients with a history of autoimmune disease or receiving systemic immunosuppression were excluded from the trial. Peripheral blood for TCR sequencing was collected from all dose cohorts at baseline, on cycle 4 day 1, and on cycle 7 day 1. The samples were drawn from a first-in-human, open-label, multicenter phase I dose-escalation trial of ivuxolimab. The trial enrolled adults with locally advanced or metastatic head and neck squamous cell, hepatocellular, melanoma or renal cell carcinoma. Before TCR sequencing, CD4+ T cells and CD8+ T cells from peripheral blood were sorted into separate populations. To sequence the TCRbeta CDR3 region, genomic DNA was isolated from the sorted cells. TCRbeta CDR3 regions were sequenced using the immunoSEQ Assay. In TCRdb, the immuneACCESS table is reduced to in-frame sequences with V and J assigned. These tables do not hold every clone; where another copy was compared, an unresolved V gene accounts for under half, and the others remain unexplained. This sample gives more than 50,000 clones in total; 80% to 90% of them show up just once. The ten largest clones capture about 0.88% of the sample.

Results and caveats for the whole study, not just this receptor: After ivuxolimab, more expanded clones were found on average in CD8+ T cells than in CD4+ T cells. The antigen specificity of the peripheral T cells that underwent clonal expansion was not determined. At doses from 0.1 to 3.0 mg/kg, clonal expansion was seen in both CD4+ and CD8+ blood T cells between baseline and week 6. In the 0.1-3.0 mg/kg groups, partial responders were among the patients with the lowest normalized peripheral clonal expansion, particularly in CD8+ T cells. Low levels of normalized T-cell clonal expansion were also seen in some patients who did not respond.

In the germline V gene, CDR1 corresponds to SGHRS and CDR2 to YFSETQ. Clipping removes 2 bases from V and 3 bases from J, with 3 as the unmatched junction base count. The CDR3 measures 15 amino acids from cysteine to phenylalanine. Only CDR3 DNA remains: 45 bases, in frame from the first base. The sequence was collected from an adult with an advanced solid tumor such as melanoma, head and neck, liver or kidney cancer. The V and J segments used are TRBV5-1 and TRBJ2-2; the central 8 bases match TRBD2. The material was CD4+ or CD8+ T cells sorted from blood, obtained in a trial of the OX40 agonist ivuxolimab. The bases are TGCGCCAGCAGCTTAACTAGCGGAGACACCGGGGAGCTGTTTTTT. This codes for CASSLTSGDTGELFF.